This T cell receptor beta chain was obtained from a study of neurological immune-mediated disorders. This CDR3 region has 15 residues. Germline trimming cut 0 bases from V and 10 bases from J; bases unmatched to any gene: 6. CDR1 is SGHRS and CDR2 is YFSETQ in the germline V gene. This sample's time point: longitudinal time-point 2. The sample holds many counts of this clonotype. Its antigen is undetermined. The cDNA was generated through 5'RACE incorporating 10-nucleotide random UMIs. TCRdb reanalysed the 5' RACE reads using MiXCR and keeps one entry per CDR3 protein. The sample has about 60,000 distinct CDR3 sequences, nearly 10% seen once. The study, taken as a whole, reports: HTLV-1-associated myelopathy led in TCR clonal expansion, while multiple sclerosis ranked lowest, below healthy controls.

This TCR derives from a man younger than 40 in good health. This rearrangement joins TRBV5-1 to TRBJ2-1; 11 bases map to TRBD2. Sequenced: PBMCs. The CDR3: CASSLVGTSGGEQFF. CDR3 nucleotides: TGCGCCAGCAGCTTGGTAGGGACTAGCGGCGGGGAGCAGTTCTTC.